This T cell receptor (beta chain) came from a study of cytomegalovirus exposure and HLA in healthy donors. Whole-study context: Clustering assigned 81% of the roughly 420 genotyped donors to the Caucasian-associated ancestry cluster.

V was clipped by 1 base and J by 7 bases, with 14 bases between them. CDR3 size: 15 residues. Germline CDR1 and CDR2: MNHNY and SVGAGI (reference sequence). This clone was detected a few times. The PCR ran on 60 Vbeta and 13 Jbeta primers. Produced via immunoSEQ multiplex PCR; TCRdb's table is partial and in-frame only. Of around 110,000 clones in the sample, 9.5% were seen once. The clonotype originates from a man aged 30 to 45 in good health and CMV-seronegative. V usage is TRBV6-6 and J usage is TRBJ2-1, with D possibly TRBD1 on 7 matching bases. Sequencing input: PBMCs. The CDR3 bases are TGTGCCAGCAGTTACTTAGGGGGCGCGGGGAATGAGCAGTTCTTC. Translation gives CASSYLGGAGNEQFF.